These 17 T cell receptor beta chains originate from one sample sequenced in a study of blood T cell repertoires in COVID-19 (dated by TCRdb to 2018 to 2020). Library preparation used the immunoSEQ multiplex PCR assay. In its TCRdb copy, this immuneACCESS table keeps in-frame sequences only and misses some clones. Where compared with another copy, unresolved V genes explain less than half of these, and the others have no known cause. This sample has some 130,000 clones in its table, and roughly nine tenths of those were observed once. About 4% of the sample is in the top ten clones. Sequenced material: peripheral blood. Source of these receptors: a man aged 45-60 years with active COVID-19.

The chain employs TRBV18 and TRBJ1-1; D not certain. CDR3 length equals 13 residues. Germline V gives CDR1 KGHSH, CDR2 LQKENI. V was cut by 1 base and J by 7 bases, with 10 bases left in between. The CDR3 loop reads CASSPRRGGEAFF. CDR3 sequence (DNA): TGTGCCAGCTCACCACGACGGGGTGGTGAAGCTTTCTTT.

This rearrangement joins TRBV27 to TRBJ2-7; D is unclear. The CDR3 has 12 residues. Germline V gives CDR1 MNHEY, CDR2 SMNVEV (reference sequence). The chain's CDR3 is CASSSYSDEQYV. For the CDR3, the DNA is TGTGCCAGCAGTTCATACTCCGACGAGCAGTACGTC.

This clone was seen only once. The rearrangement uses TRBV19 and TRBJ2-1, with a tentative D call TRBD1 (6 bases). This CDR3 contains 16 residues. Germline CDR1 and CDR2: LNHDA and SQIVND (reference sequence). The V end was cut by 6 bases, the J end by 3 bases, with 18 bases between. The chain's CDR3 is CASSPGQIEGYNEQFF. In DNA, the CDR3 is TGTGCCAGTAGCCCCGGACAGATTGAAGGCTACAATGAGCAGTTCTTC.

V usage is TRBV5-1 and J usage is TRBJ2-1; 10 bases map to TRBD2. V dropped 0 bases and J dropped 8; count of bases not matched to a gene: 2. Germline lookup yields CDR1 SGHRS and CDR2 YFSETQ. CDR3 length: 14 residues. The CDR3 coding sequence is TGCGCCAGCAGCTTGGGAGCGGGAGGGGATGAGCAGTTCTTC. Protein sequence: CASSLGAGGDEQFF.

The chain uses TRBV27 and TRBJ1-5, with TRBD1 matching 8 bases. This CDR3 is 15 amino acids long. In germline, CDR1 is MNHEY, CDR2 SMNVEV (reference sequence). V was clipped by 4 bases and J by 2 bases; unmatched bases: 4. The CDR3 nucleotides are TGTGCCAGCAGTTCAGACAGGGGAGGCAATCAGCCCCAGCATTTT. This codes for CASSSDRGGNQPQHF.

The CDR3 here is CASSPRDRRYNEQFF. The DNA of the CDR3 is TGTGCCAGCAGCCCCCGGGACAGGCGGTACAATGAGCAGTTCTTC. The rearrangement uses TRBV3-1 (or the pseudogene TRBV3-2) and TRBJ2-1, with 8 bases matching TRBD1. Unmatched junction bases numbered 6, after V lost 4 bases and J lost 4 bases. This CDR3 region has 15 residues. Germline V gene sequence: CDR1 LGHDT, CDR2 YNNKEL (reference sequence).

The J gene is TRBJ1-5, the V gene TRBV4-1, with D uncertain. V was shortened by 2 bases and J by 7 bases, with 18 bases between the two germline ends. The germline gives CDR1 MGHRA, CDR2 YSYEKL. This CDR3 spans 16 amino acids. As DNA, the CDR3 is TGCGCCAGCAGCCAATCTCAGATCTCGGTGGGCCAGCCCCAGCATTTT. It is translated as CASSQSQISVGQPQHF.

The CDR3 sequence is CASMRSGQPSYEQYF. The CDR3 nucleotides read TGTGCCAGCATGAGGTCGGGACAGCCATCCTACGAGCAGTACTTC. This rearrangement joins TRBV6-5 to TRBJ2-7, with 7 bases that match TRBD1. Trimming at V came to 7 bases and at J to 1 base, leaving 10 bases not matched to a gene. This CDR3 has 15 residues. Germline lookup yields CDR1 MNHEY and CDR2 SVGAGI.

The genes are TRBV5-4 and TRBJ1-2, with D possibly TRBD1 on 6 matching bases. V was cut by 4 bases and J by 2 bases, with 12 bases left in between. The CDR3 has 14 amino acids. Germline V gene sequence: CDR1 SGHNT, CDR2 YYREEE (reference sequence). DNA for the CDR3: TGTGCCAGCAGCGGCGACAGGAAGAACTATGGCTACACCTTC. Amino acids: CASSGDRKNYGYTF.

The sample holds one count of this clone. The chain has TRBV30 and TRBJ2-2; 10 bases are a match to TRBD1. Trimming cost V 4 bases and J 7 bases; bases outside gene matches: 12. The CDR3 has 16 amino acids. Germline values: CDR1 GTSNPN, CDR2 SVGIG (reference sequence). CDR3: CAWNNPGQGGIGELFF. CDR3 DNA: TGTGCCTGGAACAACCCCGGACAGGGGGGGATCGGGGAGCTGTTTTTT.

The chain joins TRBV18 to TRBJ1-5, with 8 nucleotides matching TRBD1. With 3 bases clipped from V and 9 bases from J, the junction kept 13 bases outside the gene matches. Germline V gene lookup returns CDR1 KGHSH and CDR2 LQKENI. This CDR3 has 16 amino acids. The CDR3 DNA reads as TGTGCCAGCTCACCCGGGACAGGTGCAATTTTTTTGCCCCAGCATTTT. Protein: CASSPGTGAIFLPQHF.

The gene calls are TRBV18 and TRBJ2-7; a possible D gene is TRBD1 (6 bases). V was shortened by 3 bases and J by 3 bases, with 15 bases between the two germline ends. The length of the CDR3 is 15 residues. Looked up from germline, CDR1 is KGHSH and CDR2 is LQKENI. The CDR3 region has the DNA TGTGCCAGCTCACCGAGACAGGTTTCTAACTACGAGCAGTACTTC. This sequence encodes CASSPRQVSNYEQYF.

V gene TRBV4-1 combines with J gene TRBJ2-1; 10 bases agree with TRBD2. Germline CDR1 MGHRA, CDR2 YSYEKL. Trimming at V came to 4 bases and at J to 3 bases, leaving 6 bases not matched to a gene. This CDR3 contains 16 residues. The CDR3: CASSPRTSGVYNEQFF. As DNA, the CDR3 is TGCGCCAGCAGCCCCCGGACTAGCGGAGTCTACAATGAGCAGTTCTTC.

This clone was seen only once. The CDR3 spells CATSDLLYTGELFF. The CDR3, as DNA: TGTGCCACCAGTGATTTGCTTTACACCGGGGAGCTGTTTTTT. This chain uses TRBV24-1 with TRBJ2-2; D is undetermined. V was clipped by 0 bases and J by 3 bases, with 4 bases between them. The CDR3 length is 14 residues. Germline CDR1 reads KGHDR; CDR2 reads SFDVKD.

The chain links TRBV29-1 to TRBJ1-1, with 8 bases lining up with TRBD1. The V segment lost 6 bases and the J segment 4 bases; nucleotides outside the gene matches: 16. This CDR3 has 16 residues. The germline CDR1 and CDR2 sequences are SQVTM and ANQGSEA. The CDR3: CSVLKVPQGASTEAFF. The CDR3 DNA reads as TGCAGCGTGCTAAAGGTCCCCCAGGGGGCGAGCACTGAAGCTTTCTTT.

The CDR3 protein is CASRFNRGQNTGELFF. CDR3 nucleotides: TGTGCCAGCAGATTTAACAGGGGTCAAAACACCGGGGAGCTGTTTTTT. The genes are TRBV5-8 and TRBJ2-2; 7 nucleotides agree with TRBD1. Germline CDR1 is SGHTS and CDR2 is YDEGEE. The CDR3 is 16 residues long. The V segment lost 5 bases and the J segment 2 bases; nucleotides outside the gene matches: 9.

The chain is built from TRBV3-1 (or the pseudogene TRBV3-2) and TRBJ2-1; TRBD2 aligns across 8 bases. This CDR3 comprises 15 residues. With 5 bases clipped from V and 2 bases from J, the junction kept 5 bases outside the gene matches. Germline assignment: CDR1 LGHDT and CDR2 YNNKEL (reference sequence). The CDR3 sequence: CASSYIAGPYNEQFF. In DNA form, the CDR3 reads TGTGCCAGCAGCTACATAGCGGGGCCCTACAATGAGCAGTTCTTC.